This TCR beta chain was sequenced for a study of blood T cell repertoires in COVID-19. Turning to the study itself: T cells, B-cell-depleted T cells, or PBMCs supplied cDNA or gDNA.

Original analysis: The authors estimated nucleated cell counts from reference gene primer amplification. The assay was immunoSEQ multiplex PCR, and TCRdb's table has in-frame clones only and misses some. V, J and clone size derive from that table, while D and trimming were established from the DNA sequence. Of 100,000 to 150,000 clones in the sample, roughly 80% were seen once. Per germline, CDR1 SGHAT and CDR2 FQNNGV. The junction had 13 bases not matched to a gene; V was cut back by 5 bases and J by 6 bases. The CDR3 has 17 amino acids. Sequencing used peripheral blood. The origin of this receptor is a man aged 70 or older with acute or convalescent COVID-19. The V and J genes are TRBV11-2 and TRBJ2-1, with TRBD2 identical over 10 bases. The CDR3 region has the DNA TGTGCCAGCAGCCCCCCCGCCCAGCGGGAGGGCCGCAATGAGCAGTTCTTC. Translated, it gives CASSPPAQREGRNEQFF.